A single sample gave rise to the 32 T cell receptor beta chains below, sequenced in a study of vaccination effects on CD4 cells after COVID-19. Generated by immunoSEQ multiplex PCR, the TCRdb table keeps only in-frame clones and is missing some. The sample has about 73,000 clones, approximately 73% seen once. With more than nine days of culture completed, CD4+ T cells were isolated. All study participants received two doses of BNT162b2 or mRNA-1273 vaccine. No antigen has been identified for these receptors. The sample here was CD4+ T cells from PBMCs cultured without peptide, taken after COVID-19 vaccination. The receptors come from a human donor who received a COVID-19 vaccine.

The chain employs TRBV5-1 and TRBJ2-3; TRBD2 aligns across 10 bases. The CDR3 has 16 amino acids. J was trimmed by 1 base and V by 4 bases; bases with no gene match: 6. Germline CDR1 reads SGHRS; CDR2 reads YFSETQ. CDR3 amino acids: CASSQPSGGGTDTQYF. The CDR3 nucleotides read TGCGCCAGCAGCCAACCAAGCGGGGGGGGCACAGATACGCAGTATTTT.

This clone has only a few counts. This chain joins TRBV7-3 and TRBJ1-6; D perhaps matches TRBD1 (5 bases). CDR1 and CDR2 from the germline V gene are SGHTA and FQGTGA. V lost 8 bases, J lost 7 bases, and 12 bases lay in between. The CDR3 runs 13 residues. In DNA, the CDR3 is TGTGCCAGCCGGGACGTGGGAAATTCACCCCTCCACTTT. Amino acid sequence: CASRDVGNSPLHF.

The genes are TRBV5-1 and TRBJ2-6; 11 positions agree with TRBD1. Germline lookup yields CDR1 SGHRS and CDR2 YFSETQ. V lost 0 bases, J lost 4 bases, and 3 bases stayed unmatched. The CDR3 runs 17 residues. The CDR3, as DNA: TGCGCCAGCAGCTTGGGGGGACAGGGGGTCGGGGCCAACGTCCTGACTTTC. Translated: CASSLGGQGVGANVLTF.

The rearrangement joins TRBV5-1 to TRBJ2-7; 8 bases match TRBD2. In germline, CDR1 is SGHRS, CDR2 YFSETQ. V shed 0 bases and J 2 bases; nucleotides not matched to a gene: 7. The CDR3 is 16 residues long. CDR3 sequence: CASSLAAGGAPYEQYV. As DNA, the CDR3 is TGCGCCAGCAGCTTGGCGGCGGGGGGCGCCCCCTACGAGCAGTACGTC.

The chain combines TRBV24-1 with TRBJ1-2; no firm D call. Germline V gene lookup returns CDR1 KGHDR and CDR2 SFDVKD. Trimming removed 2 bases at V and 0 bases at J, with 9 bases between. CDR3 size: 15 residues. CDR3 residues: CATSDSRIPNYGYTF. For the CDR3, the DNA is TGTGCCACCAGTGATTCAAGGATCCCTAACTATGGCTACACCTTC.

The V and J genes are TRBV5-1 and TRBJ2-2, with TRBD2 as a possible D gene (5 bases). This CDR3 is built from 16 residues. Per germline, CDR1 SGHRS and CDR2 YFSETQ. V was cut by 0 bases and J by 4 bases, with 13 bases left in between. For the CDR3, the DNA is TGCGCCAGCAGCTTGGGGGCCGGGGTCGGCACCGGGGAGCTGTTTTTT. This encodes CASSLGAGVGTGELFF.

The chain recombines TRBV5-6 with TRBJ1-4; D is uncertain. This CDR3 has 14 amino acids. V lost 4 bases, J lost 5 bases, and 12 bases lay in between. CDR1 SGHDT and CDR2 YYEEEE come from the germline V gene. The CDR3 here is CASSTSGENEKLFF. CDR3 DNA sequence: TGTGCCAGCAGCACGTCTGGGGAAAATGAAAAACTGTTTTTT.

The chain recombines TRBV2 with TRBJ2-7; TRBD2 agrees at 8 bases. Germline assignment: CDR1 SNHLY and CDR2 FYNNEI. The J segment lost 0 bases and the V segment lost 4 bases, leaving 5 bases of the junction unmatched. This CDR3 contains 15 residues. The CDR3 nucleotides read TGTGCCAGCAGTGGACTAGCGAGGAACTCCTACGAGCAGTACGTC. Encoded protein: CASSGLARNSYEQYV.

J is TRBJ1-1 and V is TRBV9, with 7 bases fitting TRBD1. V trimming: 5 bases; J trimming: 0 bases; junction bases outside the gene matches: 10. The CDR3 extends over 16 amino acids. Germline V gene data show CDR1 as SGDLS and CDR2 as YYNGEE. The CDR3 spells CASRILEGAMNTEAFF. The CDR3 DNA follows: TGTGCCAGCAGAATTCTTGAGGGGGCAATGAACACTGAAGCTTTCTTT.

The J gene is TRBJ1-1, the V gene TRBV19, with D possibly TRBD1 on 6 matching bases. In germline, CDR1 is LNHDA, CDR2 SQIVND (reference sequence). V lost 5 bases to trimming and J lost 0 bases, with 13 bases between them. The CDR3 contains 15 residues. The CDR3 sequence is CASSQDRLMNTEAFF. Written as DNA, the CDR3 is TGTGCCAGTAGTCAGGACAGACTCATGAACACTGAAGCTTTCTTT.

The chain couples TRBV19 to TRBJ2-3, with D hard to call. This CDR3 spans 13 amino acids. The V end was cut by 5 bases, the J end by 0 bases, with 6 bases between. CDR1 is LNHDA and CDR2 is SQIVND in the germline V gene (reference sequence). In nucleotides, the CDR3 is TGTGCCAGTAGTGAACAGAGCACAGATACGCAGTATTTT. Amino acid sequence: CASSEQSTDTQYF.

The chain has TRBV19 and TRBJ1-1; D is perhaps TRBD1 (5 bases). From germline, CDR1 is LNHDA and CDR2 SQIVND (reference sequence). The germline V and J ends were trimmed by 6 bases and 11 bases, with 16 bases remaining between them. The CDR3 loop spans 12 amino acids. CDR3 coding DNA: TGTGCCAGTAGCCGAGTAGGCGGGACGGCTTTCTTT. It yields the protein CASSRVGGTAFF. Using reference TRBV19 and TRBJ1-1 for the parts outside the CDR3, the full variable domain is DGGITQSPKYLFRKEGQNVTLSCEQNLNHDAMYWYRQDPGQGLRLIYYSQIVNDFQKGDIAEGYSVSREKKESFPLTVTSAQKNPTAFYLCASSRVGGTAFFGQGTRLTVV.

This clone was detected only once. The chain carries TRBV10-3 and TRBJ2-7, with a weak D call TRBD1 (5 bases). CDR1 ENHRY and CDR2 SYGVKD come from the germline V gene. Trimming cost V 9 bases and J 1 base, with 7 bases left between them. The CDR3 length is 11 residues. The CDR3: CAMDMSYEQYV. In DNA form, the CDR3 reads TGTGCCATGGACATGTCCTACGAGCAGTACGTC.

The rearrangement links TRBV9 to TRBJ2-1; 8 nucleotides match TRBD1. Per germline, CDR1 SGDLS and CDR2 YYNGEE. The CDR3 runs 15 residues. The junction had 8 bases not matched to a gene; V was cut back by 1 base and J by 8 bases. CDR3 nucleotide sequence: TGTGCCAGCAGCGTACAGGGGGCGCCGGGCTATGAGCAGTTCTTC. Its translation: CASSVQGAPGYEQFF.

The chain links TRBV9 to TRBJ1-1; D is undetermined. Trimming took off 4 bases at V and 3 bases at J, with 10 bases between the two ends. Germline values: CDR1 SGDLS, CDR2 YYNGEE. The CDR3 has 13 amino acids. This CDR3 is CASSPTSDTEAFF. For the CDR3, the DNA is TGTGCCAGCAGCCCGACCAGCGACACTGAAGCTTTCTTT. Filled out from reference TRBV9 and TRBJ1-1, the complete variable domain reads DSGVTQTPKHLITATGQRVTLRCSPRSGDLSVYWYQQSLDQGLQFLIQYYNGEERAKGNILERFSAQQFPDLHSELNLSSLELGDSALYFCASSPTSDTEAFFGQGTRLTVV.

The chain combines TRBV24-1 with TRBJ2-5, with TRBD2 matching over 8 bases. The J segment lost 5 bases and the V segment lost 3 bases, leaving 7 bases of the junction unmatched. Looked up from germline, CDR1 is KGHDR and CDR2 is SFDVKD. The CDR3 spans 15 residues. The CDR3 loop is CATSDPGGRGETQYF. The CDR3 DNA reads TGTGCCACCAGTGATCCGGGGGGGCGCGGGGAGACCCAGTACTTC.

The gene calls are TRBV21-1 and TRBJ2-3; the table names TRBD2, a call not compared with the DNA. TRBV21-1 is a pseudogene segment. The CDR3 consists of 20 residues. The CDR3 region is CASSNCPGLAGYPSTDTQYF. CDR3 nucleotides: TGTGCCAGCAGCAACTGCCCGGGACTAGCGGGGTACCCTAGCACAGATACGCAGTATTTT.

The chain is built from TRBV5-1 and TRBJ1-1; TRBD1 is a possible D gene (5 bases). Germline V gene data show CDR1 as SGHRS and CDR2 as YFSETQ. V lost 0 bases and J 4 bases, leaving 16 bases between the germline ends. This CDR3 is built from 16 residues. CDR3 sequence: CASSLGDQYTVTEAFF. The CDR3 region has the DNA TGCGCCAGCAGCTTGGGGGACCAATATACGGTCACTGAAGCTTTCTTT.

Here the CDR3 DNA reads TGTGCCAGCAGCTCAGCGGGGACACTCGGGGCCCAGTACTTC. Its protein product is CASSSAGTLGAQYF. The rearrangement uses TRBV7-2 and TRBJ2-5; tentative D call: TRBD2 (7 bases). Trimming pared 4 bases from V and 9 bases from J, leaving 18 bases between. Per the germline V gene, CDR1 is SGHTA and CDR2 is FQGNSA. The CDR3 is 14 residues long.

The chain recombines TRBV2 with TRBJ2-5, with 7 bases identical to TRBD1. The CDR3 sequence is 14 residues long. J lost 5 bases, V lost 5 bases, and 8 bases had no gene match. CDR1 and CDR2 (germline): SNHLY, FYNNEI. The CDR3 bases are TGTGCCAGCAGTTACTCAGGGGGAAGCGAGACCCAGTACTTC. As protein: CASSYSGGSETQYF.

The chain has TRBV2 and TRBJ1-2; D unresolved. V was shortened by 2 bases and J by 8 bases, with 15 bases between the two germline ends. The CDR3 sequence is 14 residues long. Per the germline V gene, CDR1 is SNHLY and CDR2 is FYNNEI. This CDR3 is CASSEKKEMGGYTF. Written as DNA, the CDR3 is TGTGCCAGCAGTGAAAAGAAGGAGATGGGCGGCTACACCTTC.

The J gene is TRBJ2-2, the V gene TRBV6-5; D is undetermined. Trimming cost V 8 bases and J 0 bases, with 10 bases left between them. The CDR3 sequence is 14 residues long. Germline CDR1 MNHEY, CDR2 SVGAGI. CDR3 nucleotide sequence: TGTGCCAGCGGAGCCATTTCGAACACCGGGGAGCTGTTTTTT. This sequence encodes CASGAISNTGELFF.

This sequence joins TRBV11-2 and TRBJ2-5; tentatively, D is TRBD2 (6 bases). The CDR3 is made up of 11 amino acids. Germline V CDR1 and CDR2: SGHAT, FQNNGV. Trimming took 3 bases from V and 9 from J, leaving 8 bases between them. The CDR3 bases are TGTGCCAGCAGCTTGGGGGGTTCCCAGTACTTC. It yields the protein CASSLGGSQYF.

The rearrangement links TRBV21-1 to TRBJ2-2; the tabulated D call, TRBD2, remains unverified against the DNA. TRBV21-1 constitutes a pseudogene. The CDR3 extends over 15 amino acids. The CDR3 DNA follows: TGTGCCAGCGGCGGGGAGCCGCGAGACACCGGGGAGCTGTTTTTT. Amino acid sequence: CASGGEPRDTGELFF.

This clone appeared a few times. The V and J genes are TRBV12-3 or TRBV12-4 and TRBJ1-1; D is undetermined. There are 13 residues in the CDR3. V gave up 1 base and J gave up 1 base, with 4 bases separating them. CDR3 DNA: TGTGCCAGCAGTTTAGAATCGAACACTGAAGCTTTCTTT. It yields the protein CASSLESNTEAFF.

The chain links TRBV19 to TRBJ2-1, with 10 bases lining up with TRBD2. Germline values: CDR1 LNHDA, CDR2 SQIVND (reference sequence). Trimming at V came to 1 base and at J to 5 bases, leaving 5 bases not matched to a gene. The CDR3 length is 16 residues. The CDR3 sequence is CASSIVGTSAHNEQFF. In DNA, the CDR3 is TGTGCCAGTAGTATAGTAGGGACTAGCGCACACAATGAGCAGTTCTTC.

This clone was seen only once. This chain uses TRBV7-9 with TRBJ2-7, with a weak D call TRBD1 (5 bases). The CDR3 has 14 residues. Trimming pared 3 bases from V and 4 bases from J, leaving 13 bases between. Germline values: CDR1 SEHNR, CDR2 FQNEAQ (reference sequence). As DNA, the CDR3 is TGTGCCAGCAGCTTCGTGTATCAGGGTTACGAGCAGTACGTC. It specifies CASSFVYQGYEQYV.

The CDR3 bases are TGTGCCAGCAGGGGACAAACGGATCAGCCCCAGCATTTT. Protein: CASRGQTDQPQHF. This sequence joins TRBV2 and TRBJ1-5; D possibly corresponds to TRBD1 (6 bases). There are 13 residues in the CDR3. V shed 6 bases and J shed 5 bases, with 11 bases lying between them. Germline loops: CDR1 SNHLY, CDR2 FYNNEI. The variable domain in full, completed from reference TRBV2 and TRBJ1-5, reads EPEVTQTPSHQVTQMGQEVILRCVPISNHLYFYWYRQILGQKVEFLVSFYNNEISEKSEIFDDQFSVERPDGSNFTLKIRSTKLEDSAMYFCASRGQTDQPQHFGDGTRLSIL.

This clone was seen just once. CDR3 sequence (DNA): TGTGCCAGCAGCGCCGGGCGTAATGAGCAGTTCTTC. This encodes CASSAGRNEQFF. This chain joins TRBV2 and TRBJ2-1; D unclear. The CDR3 spans 12 residues. Trimming took 6 bases from V and 7 from J, leaving 10 bases between them. CDR1 SNHLY and CDR2 FYNNEI come from the germline V gene.

CDR3 DNA sequence: TGTGCCAGCAGCCAAGGGGATGAAAAACTGTTTTTT. Its protein is CASSQGDEKLFF. V usage is TRBV3-1 (or the pseudogene TRBV3-2) and J usage is TRBJ1-4, with D hard to call. CDR3 size: 12 residues. Trimming took 1 base from V and 6 from J, leaving 3 bases between them. Germline values: CDR1 LGHDT, CDR2 YNNKEL (reference sequence).

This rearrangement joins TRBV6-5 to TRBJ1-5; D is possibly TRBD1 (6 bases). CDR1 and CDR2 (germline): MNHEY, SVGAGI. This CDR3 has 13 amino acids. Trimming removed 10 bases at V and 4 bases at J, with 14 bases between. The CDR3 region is CATNQGPNQPQHF. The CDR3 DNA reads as TGTGCCACCAACCAGGGGCCAAATCAGCCCCAGCATTTT.

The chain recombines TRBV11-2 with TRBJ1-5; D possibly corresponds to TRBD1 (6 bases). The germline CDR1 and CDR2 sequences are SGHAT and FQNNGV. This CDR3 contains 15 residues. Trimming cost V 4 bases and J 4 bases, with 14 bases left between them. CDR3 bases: TGTGCCAGCAGCTCGGGGACATCGGGTAATCAGCCCCAGCATTTT. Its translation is CASSSGTSGNQPQHF.